The 21 T cell receptor beta chains reported below all come from one sample, sequenced in a study of blood T cell repertoires in COVID-19. Assay used: immunoSEQ multiplex PCR; TCRdb lists only in-frame clones, some missing. The sample yields tens of thousands of clones, 75% to 85% seen once. What was sequenced was peripheral blood. These receptors originate from a man in his fifties or sixties with acute or convalescent COVID-19.

The rearrangement uses TRBV19 and TRBJ1-2; tentative D call: TRBD1 (6 bases). V was cut by 2 bases and J by 8 bases, with 9 bases left in between. The CDR3 is made up of 12 amino acids. Germline-derived CDR1 and CDR2 are LNHDA and SQIVND (reference sequence). The DNA for the CDR3 is TGTGCCAGTAGTATACAGGGGAAGGGCTACACCTTC. This encodes CASSIQGKGYTF.

This chain uses TRBV21-1 with TRBJ2-7; the D call in the table, TRBD2, was not verified against the DNA. TRBV21-1 is noted as a pseudogene. CDR3 size: 13 residues. CDR3 DNA: TGTGCCAGCGGATCCGGGGGGCCGTACGAGCAGTACGTC. This gives the protein CASGSGGPYEQYV.

This clone is a singleton in its sample. The V and J genes are TRBV30 and TRBJ2-7; no clear D. Trimming stripped 3 bases from V and 2 bases from J, with 14 bases between. The germline CDR1 and CDR2 sequences are GTSNPN and SVGIG (reference sequence). CDR3 length: 14 residues. The CDR3 protein is CAWSRLGRTYEQYV. CDR3 DNA sequence: TGTGCCTGGAGCCGACTTGGTCGGACCTACGAGCAGTACGTC.

This clone was counted once. V is TRBV18 and J is TRBJ1-5; D gene uncertain. Germline V CDR1 and CDR2: KGHSH, LQKENI. The CDR3 totals 17 residues. Trimming took off 0 bases at V and 0 bases at J, with 12 bases between the two ends. CDR3 loop: CASSPPSEQTSNQPQHF. The DNA of the CDR3 is TGTGCCAGCTCACCACCATCGGAGCAGACTAGCAATCAGCCCCAGCATTTT.

The chain recombines TRBV29-1 with TRBJ1-3; D is unclear. Germline V gene lookup returns CDR1 SQVTM and CDR2 ANQGSEA. V lost 1 base to trimming and J lost 5 bases, with 9 bases between them. The CDR3 runs to 13 residues. The CDR3 DNA is TGCAGCGTTGAAGGGGCGTCTAGAAACACCATATATTTT. Translation gives CSVEGASRNTIYF.

The CDR3 DNA reads as TGTGCCAGCAGCTTGGCGGGGGGCTCGCTAGGCTACACCTTC. Encoded protein: CASSLAGGSLGYTF. V gene TRBV5-6 combines with J gene TRBJ1-2; a possible D gene is TRBD1 (6 bases). The ends were cut back, 0 bases at V and 8 bases at J, with 14 bases in the middle. Germline assignment: CDR1 SGHDT and CDR2 YYEEEE. This CDR3 is built from 14 residues.

This clone showed up just a few times. The chain carries TRBV28 and TRBJ1-2; TRBD1 agrees at 12 bases. With V trimmed by 5 bases and J by 8 bases, 12 bases remained unmatched. CDR3 length equals 16 residues. Germline loops: CDR1 MDHEN, CDR2 SYDVKM. CDR3 sequence reads: CASSGTGGAGSRGYTF. The CDR3 DNA is TGTGCCAGCAGTGGGACAGGGGGCGCAGGTTCTAGGGGCTACACCTTC.

J is TRBJ2-1 and V is TRBV6-5, with 10 positions matching TRBD1. This CDR3 has 15 residues. Germline-derived CDR1 and CDR2 are MNHEY and SVGAGI. V was clipped by 6 bases and J by 8 bases; unmatched bases: 10. CDR3 loop: CASRSRDRGRYEQFF. The CDR3 coding sequence is TGTGCCAGCAGAAGCCGGGACAGGGGACGATATGAGCAGTTCTTC.

The genes are TRBV19 and TRBJ2-1; TRBD2 is a possible D gene (6 bases). This CDR3 region has 14 residues. Trimming removed 0 bases at V and 14 bases at J, with 17 bases between. Germline assignment: CDR1 LNHDA and CDR2 SQIVND (reference sequence). CDR3 nucleotides: TGTGCCAGTAGTATAGAAAGCGGGCTAAAGTTGAAGTTCTTC. Translation gives CASSIESGLKLKFF.

The chain combines TRBV2 with TRBJ2-6; D unresolved. CDR3 size: 17 residues. The germline V gene encodes CDR1 SNHLY and CDR2 FYNNEI. With 6 bases removed from V and 0 bases from J, the gap between germline ends came to 15 bases. The CDR3 nucleotides are TGTGCCAGCAGCCATGACTTAGTACGCTCTGGGGCCAACGTCCTGACTTTC. Translation: CASSHDLVRSGANVLTF.

This rearrangement joins TRBV9 to TRBJ1-2; 7 bases are a match to TRBD1. The germline V gene encodes CDR1 SGDLS and CDR2 YYNGEE. The length of the CDR3 is 14 residues. V lost 3 bases and J lost 5; bases outside the gene matches: 7. This chain's CDR3 is CASSAGQRGYGYTF. The CDR3, as DNA: TGTGCCAGCAGCGCGGGACAGCGGGGGTATGGCTACACCTTC.

This rearrangement joins TRBV7-9 to TRBJ1-1; D is ambiguous. The germline gives CDR1 SEHNR, CDR2 FQNEAQ (reference sequence). The V end was cut by 5 bases, the J end by 10 bases, with 20 bases between. The CDR3 contains 14 residues. The CDR3 spells CASSPAYGVRGAFF. The CDR3 bases are TGTGCCAGCAGCCCCGCTTATGGAGTCCGGGGAGCTTTCTTT.

This clone was picked up a small number of times. The CDR3 nucleotides read TGTGCCAGCAGCCGACGCGGGACTAGCGGGGGCACAGATACGCAGTATTTT. Amino acids: CASSRRGTSGGTDTQYF. V gene TRBV3-1 (or the pseudogene TRBV3-2) combines with J gene TRBJ2-3, with 13 bases identical to TRBD2. Germline V gene data show CDR1 as LGHDT and CDR2 as YNNKEL (reference sequence). V lost 4 bases to trimming and J lost 1 base; unmatched junction nucleotides: 5. There are 17 residues in the CDR3.

The chain recombines TRBV11-2 with TRBJ2-1, with D perhaps matching TRBD2 (7 bases). The V gene's germline CDR1 is SGHAT and CDR2 FQNNGV. Between the trimmed V and J ends, which lost 6 bases and 3 bases, there was a span of 18 bases. The CDR3 has 16 amino acids. The chain's CDR3 is CASREGGAFIYNEQFF. The CDR3 DNA sequence: TGTGCCAGCAGGGAGGGGGGGGCTTTTATCTACAATGAGCAGTTCTTC.

V usage is TRBV9 and J usage is TRBJ1-6, with D perhaps matching TRBD1 (5 bases). The CDR3 is 15 amino acids. V lost 0 bases and J lost 12, with 16 bases in between. The germline gives CDR1 SGDLS, CDR2 YYNGEE. The CDR3 DNA sequence: TGTGCCAGCAGCGTAGAGGGCCCAGGGCTCGGACCCCTCCACTTT. It translates to CASSVEGPGLGPLHF.

The gene calls are TRBV2 and TRBJ2-7, with 8 bases lining up with TRBD1. The germline V gene has CDR1 SNHLY and CDR2 FYNNEI. With 3 bases clipped from V and 1 base from J, the junction kept 2 bases outside the gene matches. There are 14 residues in the CDR3. CDR3: CASSDRTGSYEQYV. The CDR3 DNA sequence: TGTGCCAGCAGTGACCGGACAGGGTCCTACGAGCAGTACGTC.

The V call is TRBV7-6, the J call TRBJ2-5; TRBD1 aligns across 12 bases. CDR1 SGHVS and CDR2 FNYEAQ come from the germline V gene. J was trimmed by 6 bases and V by 4 bases; bases with no gene match: 9. The CDR3 loop spans 16 amino acids. This CDR3 reads CASSSSGTGGQKTQYF. Here the CDR3 DNA reads TGTGCCAGCAGCTCAAGCGGGACAGGGGGCCAGAAGACCCAGTACTTC.

The CDR3 protein is CASSVQGNTIYF. DNA of the CDR3: TGTGCCAGCAGTGTACAAGGAAACACCATATATTTT. The V gene is TRBV25-1, the J gene TRBJ1-3; D ambiguous. Germline-derived CDR1 and CDR2 are MGHDK and SYGVNS. This CDR3 has 12 residues. Trimming left V 4 bases short and J 4 bases short, with 5 bases between. The complete variable domain, with remaining parts taken from reference TRBV25-1 and TRBJ1-3, reads EADIYQTPRYLVIGTGKKITLECSQTMGHDKMYWYQQDPGMELHLIHYSYGVNSTEKGDLSSESTVSRIRTEHFPLTLESARPSHTSQYLCASSVQGNTIYFGEGSWLTVV.

The chain couples TRBV4-2 to TRBJ1-4, with 11 bases lining up with TRBD1. There are 22 residues in the CDR3. Germline trimming cut 3 bases from V and 6 bases from J; bases unmatched to any gene: 24. CDR1 and CDR2 from the germline V gene are LGHNA and YNFKEQ. For the CDR3, the DNA is TGTGCCAGCAGCCAGGAGCCAATACTTCCGGGACAGGGGGGCTTTGGGTATGAAAAACTGTTTTTT. This gives the protein CASSQEPILPGQGGFGYEKLFF.

The CDR3 sequence: CASSNLGTSGASSYNEQFF. The CDR3 DNA sequence: TGTGCCAGCAGCAACCTAGGGACTAGCGGGGCGAGCTCCTACAATGAGCAGTTCTTC. The rearrangement joins TRBV7-2 to TRBJ2-1, with 13 bases identical to TRBD2. V shed 5 bases, J shed 0 bases, and the junction held 10 bases outside the gene matches. The germline CDR1 and CDR2 sequences are SGHTA and FQGNSA. The CDR3 consists of 19 residues.

V usage is TRBV2 and J usage is TRBJ1-4, with TRBD1 identical over 7 bases. J gave up 4 bases and V 6 bases, and 23 bases lay outside the gene matches. Per the germline V gene, CDR1 is SNHLY and CDR2 is FYNNEI. The CDR3 consists of 20 residues. The chain's CDR3 is CASRSSKGTDRFGGNEKLFF. In DNA, the CDR3 is TGTGCCAGCAGATCTTCGAAGGGGACGGACAGGTTCGGCGGTAATGAAAAACTGTTTTTT.